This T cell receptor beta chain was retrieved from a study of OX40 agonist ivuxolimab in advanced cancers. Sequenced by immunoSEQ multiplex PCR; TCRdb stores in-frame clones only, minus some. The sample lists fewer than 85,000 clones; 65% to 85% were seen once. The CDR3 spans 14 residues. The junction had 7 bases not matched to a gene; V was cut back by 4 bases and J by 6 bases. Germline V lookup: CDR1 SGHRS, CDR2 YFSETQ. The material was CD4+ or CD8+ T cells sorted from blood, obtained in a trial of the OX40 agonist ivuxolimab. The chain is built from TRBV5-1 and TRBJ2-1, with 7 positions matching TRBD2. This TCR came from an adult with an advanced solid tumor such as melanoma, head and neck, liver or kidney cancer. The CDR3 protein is CASSVSGDLNEQFF. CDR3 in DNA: TGCGCCAGCAGCGTCAGCGGGGACCTCAATGAGCAGTTCTTC.